This TCR beta chain was recovered during a study of PD-1 blockade in classical Hodgkin lymphoma. Indicated time point: cycle 4 day 1 (C4D1), after five to seven weeks of nivolumab. Every patient had relapsed following autologous stem cell transplantation, and cohorts differed in brentuximab vedotin exposure. The V gene's germline CDR1 is SEHNR and CDR2 FQNEAQ (reference sequence). Trimming cost V 3 bases and J 5 bases, with 13 bases left between them. The CDR3 totals 14 residues. Sequencing was performed with immunoSEQ multiplex PCR; in TCRdb, only in-frame clones are kept and a portion is missing. The sample holds tens of thousands of clones; roughly nine tenths are singletons and the top ten take about 9.3%.

The TCR sequence derives from a human donor with classical Hodgkin lymphoma. The J gene is TRBJ2-5, the V gene TRBV7-9, with a possible D match to TRBD2 (5 bases). The sample was peripheral blood mononuclear cells (PBMCs), taken before the fourth cycle of nivolumab. The CDR3 is CASSFSGIKETQYF. CDR3 nucleotides: TGTGCCAGCAGCTTTTCCGGGATAAAGGAGACCCAGTACTTC.